Below, 2 T cell receptor beta chains from the same sample are listed, as sequenced in a study of blood T cell repertoires in COVID-19. Some clones are missing from TCRdb's copy, which holds only in-frame ones; the method was immunoSEQ multiplex PCR. The sample consists of tens of thousands of clones, roughly 82% of them appearing once. Sequenced sample: peripheral blood. The receptor set was obtained from an older woman with acute or convalescent COVID-19.

In its sample, this clone was seen a few times. The rearrangement links TRBV18 to TRBJ2-3; TRBD2 aligns across 7 bases. Losses at the gene ends were 4 bases for V and 1 base for J; bases not matched to a gene: 8. This CDR3 comprises 16 residues. Looked up from germline, CDR1 is KGHSH and CDR2 is LQKENI. The CDR3: CASSLTSDYRTDTQYF. CDR3 DNA: TGTGCCAGCTCACTCACTAGCGATTACCGCACAGATACGCAGTATTTT.

The table lists this clone with a few counts. This chain uses TRBV12-3 or TRBV12-4 with TRBJ2-7; tentatively, D is TRBD2 (5 bases). The V end lost 5 bases, the J end lost 3 bases, and 5 bases lay between the germline ends. This CDR3 has 11 amino acids. The CDR3 nucleotides are TGTGCCAGCAGTGAGGGCTACGAGCAGTACTTC. Its protein product is CASSEGYEQYF.